The rows below give T cell receptor beta chains drawn from one sample of a study of T cells in Graves' hyperthyroidism and ophthalmopathy. TCRdb passed the multiplex PCR reads through MiXCR, listing each CDR3 protein once. Among 400,000 or so distinct CDR3 sequences listed, about 16% were seen once. The specimen was blood. The receptors come from a woman aged 55-69 years with Graves' ophthalmopathy. Each CDR3 is given with its conserved first and last residue. Fields, in order: J gene, D gene, CDR3 length, clone size, V gene, CDR3 DNA, CDR3 protein. D genes are given only for firm matches. A clone size is listed for some rows: how often the clone was seen (once, few, many), or a class if it is expanded.

TRBJ1-4,TRBD1,15,few,TRBV6-6,TGTGCCAGCAGTTACATCGGGACAGGGGATGAAAAACTGTTTTTT,CASSYIGTGDEKLFF
TRBJ1-2,NA,11,NA,TRBV20-1,TGCAGTGCTAAGGGGGGCTATGGCTACACCTTC,CSAKGGYGYTF
TRBJ2-7,NA,12,many,TRBV7-2,TGTGCCAGCAGACCCGACACCACTGAGCAGTACTTC,CASRPDTTEQYF
TRBJ2-5,NA,16,many,TRBV3-1,TGTGCCAGCAGCCGAGGGGTTGACAGTCTCCAAGAGACCCAGTACTTC,CASSRGVDSLQETQYF
TRBJ1-2,TRBD1,15,few,TRBV6-2/TRBV6-3,TGTGCCAGCGTAGAGAATGCAGGACAGGGGCGAGGCTACACCTTC,CASVENAGQGRGYTF
TRBJ2-3,TRBD2,16,many,TRBV7-2,TGTGCCAGCAGCGCTCGACTAGCGGGAGACACAGATACGCAGTATTTT,CASSARLAGDTDTQYF
TRBJ2-3,TRBD2,15,many,TRBV3-1,TGTGCCAGCAGCCAGGCCGGGACTAGGCTAGATACGCAGTATTTT,CASSQAGTRLDTQYF
TRBJ2-1,TRBD2,15,few,TRBV19,TGTGCCAGTTCAACAACTAGCGCTTCCTACAATGAGCAGTTCTTC,CASSTTSASYNEQFF
TRBJ1-1,NA,14,few,TRBV19,TGTGCCAGTAGTAACGACCCCGTGAACACTGAAGCTTTCTTT,CASSNDPVNTEAFF
TRBJ1-5,TRBD1,13,many,TRBV28,TGTGCCAGCACCCAGGGGGGTCATCAGCCCCAGCATTTT,CASTQGGHQPQHF
TRBJ1-1,TRBD1,14,many,TRBV5-1,TGCGCCAGCAGCGCCGGACAGGGGAAGACTGAAGCTTTCTTT,CASSAGQGKTEAFF
TRBJ2-5,NA,14,NA,TRBV12-3/TRBV12-4,TGTGCCAGCAGTTTAACGGCAGACCAAGAGACCCAGTACTTC,CASSLTADQETQYF
TRBJ2-1,TRBD1,13,many,TRBV6-1,TGTGCCAGCAGTTTTGACAGGGATTATGAGCAGTTCTTC,CASSFDRDYEQFF
TRBJ1-1,TRBD1,14,NA,TRBV10-3,TGTGCCATCAGTAACAGGGGCGGGAACACTGAAGCTTTCTTT,CAISNRGGNTEAFF
TRBJ2-7,TRBD2,16,many,TRBV20-1,TGCAGTGCTAGAGTTAGAGCGGGAGGGCCGCTAGACGAGCAGTACTTC,CSARVRAGGPLDEQYF
TRBJ2-5,NA,14,many,TRBV3-1,TGTGCCAGCACCCTTGGTCTGCTAGGGGAGACCCAGTACTTC,CASTLGLLGETQYF
TRBJ2-1,TRBD2,17,NA,TRBV28,TGTGCCAGCAGTTTACGTCGACTAGCGGGAGGGGGTAATGAGCAGTTCTTC,CASSLRRLAGGGNEQFF
TRBJ1-5,NA,16,many,TRBV2,TGTGCCAGCAGTGAAGCCACGGGGAAACGTTGGCAGCCCCAGCATTTT,CASSEATGKRWQPQHF
TRBJ1-3,NA,14,NA,TRBV6-1,TGTGCCAGCAGTGGGACGTCTTCTGGAAACACCATATATTTT,CASSGTSSGNTIYF
TRBJ1-4,NA,15,few,TRBV12-3/TRBV12-4,TGTGCCAGCAGTTGGACGGGAGCAACTAATGAAAAACTGTTTTTT,CASSWTGATNEKLFF
TRBJ2-5,TRBD2,14,many,TRBV14,TGTGCCAGCAGCCAAAGCGGGAGGCGGGAGACCCAGTACTTC,CASSQSGRRETQYF
TRBJ2-3,TRBD2,17,NA,TRBV24-1,TGTGCCACCAGTGATGGTGGACTAGCTCAAAGCACAGATACGCAGTATTTT,CATSDGGLAQSTDTQYF
TRBJ2-7,NA,13,many,TRBV27,TGTGCCAGCAGTTGGAGTACGGGCTACGAGCAGTACTTC,CASSWSTGYEQYF
TRBJ1-2,NA,15,many,TRBV30,TGTGCCTGGAGTGTATGGGGTAGACACAACTATGGCTACACCTTC,CAWSVWGRHNYGYTF
TRBJ2-3,NA,13,many,TRBV7-2,TGTGCCAGCAGCAATTTTTACACAGATACGCAGTATTTT,CASSNFYTDTQYF
TRBJ2-5,NA,15,many,TRBV6-1,TGTGCCAGCAGCCCCCCGGGGTCCGCCACACAGACCCAGTACTTC,CASSPPGSATQTQYF
TRBJ2-1,NA,15,NA,TRBV9,TGTGCCAGCAGCGTAGACATGGGCCCACGTAATGAGCAGTTCTTC,CASSVDMGPRNEQFF
TRBJ1-4,NA,16,many,TRBV5-1,TGCGCCAGCAGCTTGGTCCGGAACGACCAAGGCGAAAAACTGTTTTTT,CASSLVRNDQGEKLFF
TRBJ2-2,NA,13,NA,TRBV5-1,TGCGCCAGCAGCGTGAGGCCTAGCGGGGAGCTGTTTTTT,CASSVRPSGELFF
TRBJ2-1,TRBD2,18,NA,TRBV20-1,TGCAGTGCCGTCGGGGGGGGGCGGCGAGCGGGAGGCGGCAATGAGCAGTTCTTC,CSAVGGGRRAGGGNEQFF
TRBJ1-6,TRBD1,19,few,TRBV7-3,TGTGCCAGCAGCCCCCCCGGACAGGGTCGGAGCTCCTATAATTCACCCCTCCACTTT,CASSPPGQGRSSYNSPLHF
TRBJ2-7,TRBD2,15,many,TRBV27,TGTGCCAGCAGTCCGGGACTAGCGGATATCTACGAGCAGTACTTC,CASSPGLADIYEQYF
TRBJ2-1,NA,13,many,TRBV12-3/TRBV12-4,TGTGCCAGCAGTTTAGGCCCCGCAGGAGAGCAGTTCTTC,CASSLGPAGEQFF
TRBJ2-3,TRBD2,15,many,TRBV11-2,TGTGCCAGCAGTACTAGCGGGAGTAACACAGATACGCAGTATTTT,CASSTSGSNTDTQYF